The 27 T cell receptor beta chains below all came from one sample that was sequenced in a study of blood T cell repertoires in COVID-19. Measured with immunoSEQ multiplex PCR; TCRdb has only the in-frame clones, and not every one. The sample yields roughly 290,000 clones, around 90% seen once. Input material: peripheral blood. The receptors here all came from a woman between 25 and 40 years old with COVID-19, enrolled during active disease.

The CDR3 reads CASSTRGSPYEQYF. As DNA, the CDR3 is TGTGCCAGCTCCACCAGGGGCTCCCCCTACGAGCAGTACTTC. The V and J genes are TRBV6-5 and TRBJ2-7; D is perhaps TRBD1 (6 bases). The length of the CDR3 is 14 residues. Germline V gives CDR1 MNHEY, CDR2 SVGAGI. V lost 8 bases and J 2 bases, leaving 16 bases between the germline ends.

The rearrangement joins TRBV5-6 to TRBJ1-4; 10 positions agree with TRBD1. Trimming removed 5 bases from V and 0 bases from J; junction bases left unmatched: 4. CDR3 length equals 16 residues. From germline, CDR1 is SGHDT and CDR2 YYEEEE. The CDR3 protein is CASSIGQGATNEKLFF. The CDR3 DNA reads TGTGCCAGCAGTATTGGACAGGGGGCAACTAATGAAAAACTGTTTTTT.

This rearrangement joins TRBV6-2 or TRBV6-3 to TRBJ2-1, with TRBD2 matching over 7 bases. CDR1 and CDR2 (germline): MNHEY, SVGEGT. Losses at the gene ends were 4 bases for V and 4 bases for J; bases not matched to a gene: 1. The CDR3 consists of 13 residues. In DNA, the CDR3 is TGTGCCAGCAGTTCACTAGCGTACAATGAGCAGTTCTTC. It codes for CASSSLAYNEQFF.

The chain joins TRBV30 to TRBJ1-4, with 8 nucleotides matching TRBD1. The length of the CDR3 is 14 residues. Per germline, CDR1 GTSNPN and CDR2 SVGIG (reference sequence). The V segment lost 7 bases and the J segment 5 bases; nucleotides outside the gene matches: 9. The CDR3 coding sequence is TGTGCCTCCGACCCCGGACAGGGAAATGAAAAACTGTTTTTT. Protein: CASDPGQGNEKLFF.

The chain uses TRBV19 and TRBJ2-1; D might be TRBD1 (6 bases). Germline CDR1 reads LNHDA; CDR2 reads SQIVND (reference sequence). The CDR3 runs to 14 residues. Trimming shortened V by 8 bases and J by 6 bases, and 17 bases separated the two germline ends. The CDR3 DNA reads TGTGCCAGTTCCGACAGGCGCTCCCTCAATGAGCAGTTCTTC. Translating it yields CASSDRRSLNEQFF.

The chain uses TRBV5-3 and TRBJ1-4, with a weak D call TRBD1 (5 bases). TRBV5-3 is labeled an ORF, and its function is uncertain. The ends were cut back, 10 bases at V and 4 bases at J, with 23 bases in the middle. This CDR3 spans 16 amino acids. CDR3 amino acids: CAPGVWGVRDNEKLFF. The CDR3 nucleotides read TGTGCCCCCGGGGTTTGGGGGGTGAGGGATAATGAAAAACTGTTTTTT.

V and J are TRBV30 and TRBJ2-1; weak D call: TRBD1 (5 bases). CDR3 length: 13 amino acids. Trimming removed 3 bases from V and 3 bases from J, with 9 bases in between. Germline CDR1 and CDR2: GTSNPN and SVGIG (reference sequence). The CDR3 loop reads CAWSQGGYNEQFF. The CDR3 nucleotides are TGTGCCTGGAGCCAGGGCGGCTACAATGAGCAGTTCTTC.

CDR3 nucleotides: TGCGCCAGCAGCCGCCTCCCCGGGACAGGGGTTTCCGAGCAGTACTTC. It encodes CASSRLPGTGVSEQYF. The rearrangement links TRBV4-1 to TRBJ2-7, with 10 bases matching TRBD1. The CDR3 spans 16 residues. Trimming took 4 bases from V and 6 from J; bases not matched to a gene: 12. Germline V gene data show CDR1 as MGHRA and CDR2 as YSYEKL.

V usage is TRBV5-1 and J usage is TRBJ1-3, with 7 bases fitting TRBD1. Germline V gene data show CDR1 as SGHRS and CDR2 as YFSETQ. The CDR3 covers 15 residues. V trimming: 4 bases; J trimming: 2 bases; junction bases outside the gene matches: 6. Here the CDR3 reads CASSPDRAPGNTIYF. The DNA for the CDR3 is TGCGCCAGCAGCCCTGACAGGGCCCCTGGAAACACCATATATTTT.

J is TRBJ2-1 and V is TRBV3-1 (or the pseudogene TRBV3-2), with 10 positions matching TRBD2. Germline V gene lookup returns CDR1 LGHDT and CDR2 YNNKEL (reference sequence). The V gene end was trimmed by 0 bases and the J gene end by 15 bases; junction bases not matched to a gene: 8. This CDR3 is 14 amino acids long. This chain's CDR3 is CASSQDLLAGDRFF. CDR3 nucleotide sequence: TGTGCCAGCAGCCAAGATCTGCTAGCGGGGGATAGGTTCTTC.

V and J are TRBV7-2 and TRBJ2-7, with 8 nucleotides matching TRBD2. The J segment lost 2 bases and the V segment lost 8 bases, leaving 14 bases of the junction unmatched. The CDR3 has 16 residues. Germline V gene data show CDR1 as SGHTA and CDR2 as FQGNSA. For the CDR3, the DNA is TGTGCCAGCCGCTCATCTGGAGCGGGAGTGACCTACGAGCAGTACTTC. It specifies CASRSSGAGVTYEQYF. Drawing the rest from reference TRBV7-2 and TRBJ2-7, the complete variable domain is GAGVSQSPSNKVTEKGKDVELRCDPISGHTALYWYRQSLGQGLEFLIYFQGNSAPDKSGLPSDRFSAERTGGSVSTLTIQRTQQEDSAVYLCASRSSGAGVTYEQYFGPGTRLTVT.

The chain has TRBV5-4 and TRBJ2-1; TRBD1 matches at 7 bases. Germline values: CDR1 SGHNT, CDR2 YYREEE (reference sequence). V was pared by 0 bases and J by 3 bases, with 3 bases of the junction left unmatched. There are 15 residues in the CDR3. The CDR3 region has the DNA TGTGCCAGCAGCTTGGAGCGACAGGGCTACAATGAGCAGTTCTTC. Translated, it gives CASSLERQGYNEQFF.

This rearrangement joins TRBV27 to TRBJ2-1, with TRBD2 matching over 7 bases. Germline loops: CDR1 MNHEY, CDR2 SMNVEV (reference sequence). Unmatched junction bases numbered 7, after V lost 6 bases and J lost 5 bases. CDR3 size: 14 residues. This chain's CDR3 is CASSPGLGHNEQFF. DNA of the CDR3: TGTGCCAGCAGCCCCGGACTAGGCCACAATGAGCAGTTCTTC.

This clone appeared a single time. The V gene is TRBV7-2, the J gene TRBJ2-7; a weak D match, TRBD1 (6 bases). The CDR3 consists of 15 residues. Trimming shortened V by 1 base and J by 2 bases, and 12 bases separated the two germline ends. Germline CDR1 SGHTA, CDR2 FQGNSA. The CDR3 spells CASSLGPGVTYEQYF. CDR3 coding DNA: TGTGCCAGCAGCTTAGGTCCAGGGGTTACCTACGAGCAGTACTTC.

The chain uses TRBV19 and TRBJ1-5; D unresolved. The germline gives CDR1 LNHDA, CDR2 SQIVND (reference sequence). The CDR3 contains 14 residues. V lost 7 bases and J 7 bases, leaving 17 bases between the germline ends. The CDR3 sequence is CASTEGGRRQPQHF. The CDR3 DNA is TGTGCCAGTACTGAGGGAGGGCGACGGCAGCCCCAGCATTTT.

The chain combines TRBV4-1 with TRBJ2-1; 10 bases map to TRBD1. The V gene's germline CDR1 is MGHRA and CDR2 YSYEKL. This CDR3 is built from 20 residues. Trimming took 4 bases from V and 4 from J; bases not matched to a gene: 19. CDR3 in DNA: TGCGCCAGCAGCCCCCGACAGGGGGCAGTGGCCGACGTCAAATACAATGAGCAGTTCTTC. Protein product: CASSPRQGAVADVKYNEQFF.

The chain employs TRBV7-3 and TRBJ2-1; TRBD1 matches at 12 bases. With 5 bases clipped from V and 3 bases from J, the junction kept 8 bases outside the gene matches. The CDR3 runs 17 residues. Germline V gene sequence: CDR1 SGHTA, CDR2 FQGTGA. CDR3 sequence: CASSPLGQGASYNEQFF. The DNA for the CDR3 is TGTGCCAGCAGCCCCTTGGGACAGGGGGCGAGCTACAATGAGCAGTTCTTC. The variable domain in full, with the rest retrieved from reference TRBV7-3 and TRBJ2-1, is GAGVSQTPSNKVTEKGKYVELRCDPISGHTALYWYRQSLGQGPEFLIYFQGTGAADDSGLPNDRFFAVRPEGSVSTLKIQRTERGDSAVYLCASSPLGQGASYNEQFFGPGTRLTVL.

The chain couples TRBV5-4 to TRBJ2-5; D is unclear. Germline CDR1 reads SGHNT; CDR2 reads YYREEE (reference sequence). The CDR3 runs to 15 residues. V lost 0 bases to trimming and J lost 1 base, with 10 bases between them. The CDR3 loop is CASSLDLQPQETQYF. CDR3 in DNA: TGTGCCAGCAGCTTGGATTTACAGCCCCAAGAGACCCAGTACTTC.

V usage is TRBV30 and J usage is TRBJ2-5, with unresolved D. This CDR3 contains 11 residues. Germline CDR1 is GTSNPN and CDR2 is SVGIG (reference sequence). Trimming stripped 1 base from V and 5 bases from J, with 5 bases between. The CDR3 bases are TGTGCCTGGAGTGCCCAGGAGACCCAGTACTTC. Residues: CAWSAQETQYF.

The rearrangement links TRBV9 to TRBJ1-5; D is possibly TRBD1 (6 bases). In germline, CDR1 is SGDLS, CDR2 YYNGEE. This CDR3 is 15 amino acids long. Trimming cost V 2 bases and J 3 bases, with 12 bases left between them. The DNA of the CDR3 is TGTGCCAGCAGCGTCCGGGACACCCCCAATCAGCCCCAGCATTTT. Translation: CASSVRDTPNQPQHF.

The CDR3 sequence: CASSIASSGYNEQFF. As DNA, the CDR3 is TGTGCCAGTAGTATAGCGAGTAGCGGATACAATGAGCAGTTCTTC. The V and J genes are TRBV19 and TRBJ2-1, with a tentative D call TRBD2 (6 bases). This CDR3 is 15 amino acids long. CDR1 is LNHDA, CDR2 SQIVND, per germline (reference sequence). V lost 1 base and J lost 4, with 11 bases in between.

This rearrangement joins TRBV5-4 to TRBJ2-2; maybe TRBD1 (6 bases). The CDR3 covers 16 residues. Per the germline V gene, CDR1 is SGHNT and CDR2 is YYREEE (reference sequence). The V and J ends lost 0 bases and 1 base respectively, with 10 bases between them. The CDR3 sequence is CASSLARGLNTGELFF. CDR3 DNA: TGTGCCAGCAGCTTGGCCAGGGGTTTGAACACCGGGGAGCTGTTTTTT.

Only one count was recorded for this clone. The chain carries TRBV11-2 and TRBJ2-1, with a possible D match to TRBD2 (6 bases). Trimming removed 1 base from V and 4 bases from J, with 11 bases in between. The germline gives CDR1 SGHAT, CDR2 FQNNGV. The CDR3 covers 15 residues. The CDR3 sequence is CASSLAPSEYNEQFF. CDR3 nucleotide sequence: TGTGCCAGCAGCTTAGCGCCTAGCGAATACAATGAGCAGTTCTTC.

The chain recombines TRBV7-9 with TRBJ1-5; no clear D gene. Looked up from germline, CDR1 is SEHNR and CDR2 is FQNEAQ (reference sequence). The CDR3 is 15 residues long. The V end was cut by 5 bases, the J end by 1 base, with 12 bases between. The CDR3 is CASSKDGRSNQPQHF. DNA of the CDR3: TGTGCCAGCAGCAAAGACGGGAGGAGCAATCAGCCCCAGCATTTT.

The chain employs TRBV29-1 and TRBJ2-7; D remains unclear. The CDR3 is 13 residues long. From germline, CDR1 is SQVTM and CDR2 ANQGSEA. V lost 4 bases, J lost 1 base, and 11 bases lay in between. The CDR3 loop reads CSVVTLLSYEQYF. For the CDR3, the DNA is TGCAGCGTTGTTACCCTACTATCCTACGAGCAGTACTTC.

The chain uses TRBV28 and TRBJ2-1; 9 nucleotides line up with TRBD2. Germline values: CDR1 MDHEN, CDR2 SYDVKM. The CDR3 runs 15 residues. With 6 bases clipped from V and 9 bases from J, the junction kept 12 bases outside the gene matches. CDR3 DNA: TGTGCCAGCAGCCTCCCGGAGCGGGAGGTAACTGAGCAGTTCTTC. Translation gives CASSLPEREVTEQFF.

The rearrangement joins TRBV11-2 to TRBJ1-1; D is perhaps TRBD1 (5 bases). This CDR3 comprises 15 residues. Germline loops: CDR1 SGHAT, CDR2 FQNNGV. The germline V and J ends were trimmed by 6 bases and 4 bases, with 18 bases remaining between them. DNA of the CDR3: TGTGCCAGCAGGCTCCCGATTCAAGGGGCCACTGAAGCTTTCTTT. It codes for CASRLPIQGATEAFF. Full variable domain (outside the CDR3, taken from reference TRBV11-2 and TRBJ1-1): EAGVAQSPRYKIIEKRQSVAFWCNPISGHATLYWYQQILGQGPKLLIQFQNNGVVDDSQLPKDRFSAERLKGVDSTLKIQPAKLEDSAVYLCASRLPIQGATEAFFGQGTRLTVV.